This TCR beta chain was obtained from a study of blood T cell repertoires in COVID-19. At the level of the study: The origin of the acute and convalescent COVID-19 samples was the United States, Italy and Spain. Nucleic acid was either cDNA or gDNA, and it came from T cells, B-cell-depleted T cells, or PBMCs.

CDR3 length: 16 amino acids. V lost 0 bases to trimming and J lost 7 bases, with 18 bases between them. Germline V gene data show CDR1 as MRHNA and CDR2 as SNTAGT. Original methodology: Researchers report that nucleated cell counts were estimated from reference gene primer amplification. Generated by immunoSEQ multiplex PCR, the TCRdb table keeps only in-frame clones and is missing some. That table furnishes V, J and clone size, whereas the DNA furnished D and trimming. The sample includes around 290,000 clones, more than 70% of them seen just once. The rearrangement uses TRBV6-4 and TRBJ2-5; D ambiguous. Sequencing was performed on peripheral blood. This TCR was recovered from a woman aged 45 to 65 who had recovered from COVID-19. In DNA, the CDR3 is TGTGCCAGCAGTGACTCCGTTTTGCCTAACTTGTGGACCCAGTACTTC. Amino acid sequence: CASSDSVLPNLWTQYF.